Following are 10 T cell receptor beta chains from one sample sequenced in a study of T-cell reconstitution after alpha-beta-depleted transplantation in children. TCRbeta library construction was performed incorporating unique molecular identifiers. TCRdb itself ran the PCR reads through MiXCR, one entry per CDR3 protein. The repertoire holds about 540,000 distinct CDR3 sequences, around 19% seen once, with over 3% in the top ten. Sequencing was performed on PBMCs from the stem cell graft donor, taken from the stem cell graft. These receptor sequences come from a human donor who donated a stem cell graft to a child with acute lymphoblastic leukemia.

This clonotype showed up just a few times. The chain uses TRBV6-5 and TRBJ2-2; TRBD2 matches at 8 bases. J gave up 1 base and V 2 bases, and 3 bases lay outside the gene matches. The CDR3 loop spans 16 amino acids. Germline values: CDR1 MNHEY, CDR2 SVGAGI. This chain's CDR3 is CASSYRTSLNTGELFF. The CDR3 nucleotides are TGTGCCAGCAGTTACAGGACTAGCCTGAACACCGGGGAGCTGTTTTTT.

This clonotype has just one count. The chain joins TRBV7-2 to TRBJ2-1; D remains ambiguous. CDR1 and CDR2 (germline): SGHTA, FQGNSA. Trimming took 7 bases from V and 10 from J, leaving 17 bases between them. The CDR3 is made up of 13 amino acids. CDR3 sequence (DNA): TGTGCCAGCAACTTCGGACCGGCCGTAGAGCAGTTCTTC. Translation gives CASNFGPAVEQFF.

The genes are TRBV7-9 and TRBJ1-5; 9 bases map to TRBD1. The junction had 4 bases not matched to a gene; V was cut back by 3 bases and J by 4 bases. Per germline, CDR1 SEHNR and CDR2 FQNEAQ (reference sequence). The CDR3 totals 15 residues. The CDR3 spells CASSFGQGINQPQHF. CDR3 bases: TGTGCCAGCAGCTTTGGACAGGGGATAAATCAGCCCCAGCATTTT. Together with reference TRBV7-9 and TRBJ1-5, the CDR3 gives the full variable domain: DTGVSQNPRHKITKRGQNVTFRCDPISEHNRLYWYRQTLGQGPEFLTYFQNEAQLEKSRLLSDRFSAERPKGSFSTLEIQRTEQGDSAMYLCASSFGQGINQPQHFGDGTRLSIL.

The sample holds a few counts of this clonotype. The chain carries TRBV12-3 or TRBV12-4 and TRBJ2-7, with 11 bases fitting TRBD2. V shed 0 bases, J shed 3 bases, and the junction held 4 bases outside the gene matches. The CDR3 loop spans 16 amino acids. The CDR3 region is CASSLAGTSGVYEQYF. The CDR3 DNA is TGTGCCAGCAGTTTAGCCGGGACTAGCGGCGTCTACGAGCAGTACTTC.

This clonotype was counted a few times. The chain is built from TRBV5-4 and TRBJ2-3, with D possibly matching TRBD1 (5 bases). V lost 5 bases, J lost 0 bases, and 16 bases lay in between. The germline V gene has CDR1 SGHNT and CDR2 YYREEE (reference sequence). This CDR3 comprises 16 residues. CDR3 protein: CASRPPRTRSTDTQYF. The CDR3 DNA reads TGTGCCAGCAGACCTCCCCGGACAAGAAGCACAGATACGCAGTATTTT. Full variable domain (remainder filled in from reference TRBV5-4 and TRBJ2-3): ETGVTQSPTHLIKTRGQQVTLRCSSQSGHNTVSWYQQALGQGPQFIFQYYREEENGRGNFPPRFSGLQFPNYSSELNVNALELDDSALYLCASRPPRTRSTDTQYFGPGTRLTVL.

This clonotype was found a few times. V usage is TRBV29-1 and J usage is TRBJ2-2; possibly TRBD1 for D (6 bases). This CDR3 spans 15 amino acids. From germline, CDR1 is SQVTM and CDR2 ANQGSEA. Trimming cost V 4 bases and J 1 base, with 13 bases left between them. The CDR3 DNA follows: TGCAGCGTTGGACAGGTCGGAAAGAACACCGGGGAGCTGTTTTTT. This gives the protein CSVGQVGKNTGELFF.

This clonotype occurred a few times. The chain recombines TRBV20-1 with TRBJ2-1; 7 bases line up with TRBD2. Germline lookup yields CDR1 DFQATT and CDR2 SNEGSKA (reference sequence). This CDR3 has 16 residues. With 5 bases clipped from V and 9 bases from J, the junction kept 19 bases outside the gene matches. CDR3 nucleotide sequence: TGCAGTGCTTATAGAGAGGGAGGGGTTGGTACGGGTGAGCAGTTCTTC. It translates to CSAYREGGVGTGEQFF.

The chain uses TRBV19 and TRBJ2-7; D is uncertain. V lost 0 bases and J 6 bases, leaving 12 bases between the germline ends. Per the germline V gene, CDR1 is LNHDA and CDR2 is SQIVND (reference sequence). The CDR3 sequence is 14 residues long. This CDR3 is CASSIDYDSGEQYF. The DNA for the CDR3 is TGTGCCAGTAGTATAGATTATGACTCCGGCGAGCAGTACTTC.

The rearrangement uses TRBV27 and TRBJ2-4; no definite D call. Germline V gene data show CDR1 as MNHEY and CDR2 as SMNVEV (reference sequence). This CDR3 spans 14 amino acids. With 4 bases removed from V and 0 bases from J, the gap between germline ends came to 7 bases. The CDR3 reads CASSSLLAKNIQYF. CDR3 bases: TGTGCCAGCAGTTCCTTGCTAGCCAAAAACATTCAGTACTTC.

This clonotype was observed a few times. The chain carries TRBV29-1 and TRBJ2-7, with a weak D call TRBD1 (6 bases). The CDR3 has 13 residues. The germline V and J ends were trimmed by 3 bases and 0 bases, with 9 bases remaining between them. Germline V gene lookup returns CDR1 SQVTM and CDR2 ANQGSEA. CDR3 sequence (DNA): TGCAGCGTTGAGCAGACAGGCTCCTACGAGCAGTACTTC. Translated: CSVEQTGSYEQYF.